These 17 T cell receptor beta chains were all obtained from the same sample, sequenced in a study of technical replicates of blood from a handful of donors. Only in-frame clones appear in the TCRdb table, and some are missing; sequencing was by immunoSEQ multiplex PCR. The sample has about 83,000 clones; about 94% are singletons. The sample comprised T cells isolated from PBMCs. Every receptor here comes from a human donor in good health.

This clone was seen a single time. The chain recombines TRBV2 with TRBJ2-2; D perhaps matches TRBD2 (6 bases). CDR1 is SNHLY and CDR2 is FYNNEI in the germline V gene. V gave up 8 bases and J gave up 6 bases, with 10 bases separating them. The CDR3 contains 12 residues. As DNA, the CDR3 is TGTGCCAGCTCTGGGGAGGCCGGGGAGCTGTTTTTT. Protein sequence: CASSGEAGELFF.

The chain is built from TRBV5-1 and TRBJ2-1; 10 nucleotides align to TRBD1. The V gene end was trimmed by 3 bases and the J gene end by 7 bases; junction bases not matched to a gene: 7. Germline CDR1 and CDR2: SGHRS and YFSETQ. The CDR3 is 15 residues long. This CDR3 is CASSSDRGLGNEQFF. The CDR3 DNA reads as TGCGCCAGCAGCTCCGACAGGGGGCTTGGTAATGAGCAGTTCTTC.

The chain combines TRBV4-2 with TRBJ2-1; 8 bases line up with TRBD2. Germline lookup yields CDR1 LGHNA and CDR2 YNFKEQ. J lost 2 bases, V lost 3 bases, and 15 bases had no gene match. The CDR3 has 19 residues. The DNA of the CDR3 is TGTGCCAGCAGCCAGGGAGGGCTAGCGGGTGGGGATCCCTACAATGAGCAGTTCTTC. Its protein is CASSQGGLAGGDPYNEQFF.

The chain is built from TRBV4-1 and TRBJ2-3; 9 bases align to TRBD2. The CDR3 has 18 amino acids. V shed 5 bases and J 6 bases; nucleotides not matched to a gene: 18. Looked up from germline, CDR1 is MGHRA and CDR2 is YSYEKL. CDR3 DNA sequence: TGCGCCAGCAGCGTCTGGGGAGCGGGAGGCGCCTCTCAGGATACGCAGTATTTT. Its protein is CASSVWGAGGASQDTQYF.

This clone showed up just once. V and J are TRBV19 and TRBJ1-2, with a weak D call TRBD1 (6 bases). The germline CDR1 and CDR2 sequences are LNHDA and SQIVND (reference sequence). Trimming cost V 5 bases and J 4 bases, with 11 bases left between them. This CDR3 contains 13 residues. The CDR3 protein is CASSPTGPYGYTF. The CDR3 DNA reads TGTGCCAGTAGTCCTACAGGGCCCTATGGCTACACCTTC.

The V call is TRBV11-1, the J call TRBJ1-1, with unresolved D. The CDR3 has 14 amino acids. Per germline, CDR1 SGHAT and CDR2 FQDESV (reference sequence). Trimming removed 7 bases at V and 0 bases at J, with 12 bases between. CDR3: CASTSEIMNTEAFF. The CDR3 DNA reads as TGTGCCAGCACCTCTGAGATTATGAACACTGAAGCTTTCTTT.

With respect to this clone: The junction differs from germline at one of its ends, possibly a read error. This chain uses TRBV6-4 with TRBJ2-1, with D possibly TRBD1 on 7 matching bases. Looked up from germline, CDR1 is MRHNA and CDR2 is SNTAGT. The CDR3 covers 16 residues. The CDR3 here is CARRGERGPPDNEQFF. CDR3 nucleotides: TGTGCCCGCAGGGGGGAAAGGGGGCCTCCGGACAATGAGCAGTTCTTC.

The V gene is TRBV7-9, the J gene TRBJ1-4; D gene unclear. Per germline, CDR1 SEHNR and CDR2 FQNEAQ (reference sequence). This CDR3 spans 13 amino acids. V dropped 0 bases and J dropped 8 bases, with 7 bases sitting between them. The CDR3 DNA sequence: TGTGCCAGCAGCTTAGCCGGGGAGGAAAAACTGTTTTTT. This sequence encodes CASSLAGEEKLFF.

The J gene is TRBJ1-6, the V gene TRBV9; 7 bases map to TRBD1. CDR1 is SGDLS and CDR2 is YYNGEE in the germline V gene. V was pared by 0 bases and J by 10 bases, with 7 bases of the junction left unmatched. The length of the CDR3 is 15 residues. The CDR3 sequence: CASSVVGTANSPLHF. DNA of the CDR3: TGTGCCAGCAGCGTAGTAGGGACAGCCAACTCACCCCTCCACTTT.

This sequence joins TRBV2 and TRBJ2-7; 9 positions agree with TRBD1. There are 14 residues in the CDR3. The J segment lost 2 bases and the V segment lost 3 bases, leaving 2 bases of the junction unmatched. Per the germline V gene, CDR1 is SNHLY and CDR2 is FYNNEI. The CDR3 here is CASSDRDRAYEQYF. The CDR3, as DNA: TGTGCCAGCAGTGATCGGGACAGGGCCTACGAGCAGTACTTC.

The V gene is TRBV30, the J gene TRBJ2-3; 7 bases are shared with TRBD2. Losses at the gene ends were 2 bases for V and 3 bases for J; bases not matched to a gene: 5. CDR3 length: 14 amino acids. Germline V lookup: CDR1 GTSNPN, CDR2 SVGIG (reference sequence). This CDR3 reads CAWSTGGGTDTQYF. The DNA for the CDR3 is TGTGCCTGGAGTACGGGCGGGGGTACAGATACGCAGTATTTT.

This chain connects TRBV5-4 to TRBJ2-7; D possibly corresponds to TRBD1 (5 bases). V lost 0 bases, J lost 3 bases, and 16 bases lay in between. Germline V lookup: CDR1 SGHNT, CDR2 YYREEE (reference sequence). The CDR3 consists of 16 residues. CDR3 bases: TGTGCCAGCAGCTTGGAGGCAGGCAGGGCTGGCTACGAGCAGTACTTC. Its protein product is CASSLEAGRAGYEQYF.

The chain is built from TRBV9 and TRBJ1-1; TRBD1 aligns across 7 bases. The germline V gene encodes CDR1 SGDLS and CDR2 YYNGEE. V dropped 5 bases and J dropped 3; count of bases not matched to a gene: 1. CDR3 size: 12 residues. DNA of the CDR3: TGTGCCAGCAGTGGGACAGACACTGAAGCTTTCTTT. Translating gives CASSGTDTEAFF.

This clone came up once. V gene TRBV9 combines with J gene TRBJ1-1; TRBD1 might be the D (6 bases). The CDR3 has 15 residues. Per the germline V gene, CDR1 is SGDLS and CDR2 is YYNGEE. With 0 bases removed from V and 3 bases from J, the gap between germline ends came to 12 bases. CDR3 in amino acids: CASSVEGQGYTEAFF. CDR3 DNA sequence: TGTGCCAGCAGCGTAGAAGGGCAGGGGTACACTGAAGCTTTCTTT.

This clone was recorded once. This rearrangement joins TRBV4-1 to TRBJ2-7; no definite D call. Germline V lookup: CDR1 MGHRA, CDR2 YSYEKL. CDR3 length: 13 residues. V shed 4 bases and J shed 0 bases, with 7 bases lying between them. The CDR3 DNA reads TGCGCCAGCAGCCTAAAGAGCTCCTACGAGCAGTACTTC. Translation: CASSLKSSYEQYF.

This sequence joins TRBV19 and TRBJ2-1, with D uncertain. CDR3 size: 13 residues. Germline V gives CDR1 LNHDA, CDR2 SQIVND (reference sequence). With 8 bases removed from V and 0 bases from J, the gap between germline ends came to 8 bases. The chain's CDR3 is CASSRSSYNEQFF. CDR3 DNA: TGTGCCAGTTCGAGGAGCTCCTACAATGAGCAGTTCTTC.

This chain uses TRBV28 with TRBJ1-1, with D possibly being TRBD1 (6 bases). Trimming removed 1 base from V and 1 base from J, with 10 bases in between. CDR1 is MDHEN and CDR2 is SYDVKM in the germline V gene. This CDR3 comprises 15 residues. The CDR3 reads CASSLSGGGNTEAFF. The CDR3 bases are TGTGCCAGCAGTTTATCTGGGGGCGGGAACACTGAAGCTTTCTTT.